This is a list of T cell receptor beta chains from one sample in a study of blood T cell repertoires in COVID-19. The protocol was immunoSEQ multiplex PCR, while the TCRdb copy is restricted to in-frame clones and leaves out a portion. The sample has around 250,000 clones; about 80% are singletons. Sequencing was performed on peripheral blood. The receptors here all came from a human donor in a cohort sampled during active COVID-19. CDR3s include the opening cysteine and the closing phenylalanine or tryptophan. The D gene is left open where the match is weak. Clone sizes are given selectively: once, few, many, or a class where the clone is expanded.

TRBV4-2	TRBJ2-3	-	-	TGTGCCAGCAGCCCCATTGTCATTGGCGGCACCCTCACAGATACGCAGTATTTT	CASSPIVIGGTLTDTQYF
TRBV5-4	TRBJ2-3	-	-	TGTGCCAGCAGCTTGGATAGGGGTAGCACAGATACGCAGTATTTT	CASSLDRGSTDTQYF
TRBV7-2	TRBJ2-5	-	TRBD1	TGTGCCAGCAGACGACAGGGTTTCCAAGAGACCCAGTACTTC	CASRRQGFQETQYF
TRBV6-5	TRBJ2-7	-	-	TGTGCCAGCAGCAAGTCCGGGTCCTACGAGCAGTACTTC	CASSKSGSYEQYF
TRBV20-1	TRBJ2-1	-	TRBD2	TGCAGTGCTAGTCCAGTGTGGGGTAGCGGGACCTACAATGAGCAGTTCTTC	CSASPVWGSGTYNEQFF
TRBV2	TRBJ1-6	few	-	TGTGCCAGCAGTAGATCCGGGGAGGGTTCACCCCTCCACTTT	CASSRSGEGSPLHF
TRBV6-1	TRBJ2-5	-	TRBD2	TGTGCCAGCAGTGAATATGGTAGCGGGATGGGTGGGGAGACCCAGTACTTC	CASSEYGSGMGGETQYF
TRBV5-5	TRBJ2-3	-	TRBD1	TGTGCCAGCAGCTGGGGGGACAGGGATATCGCAGATACGCAGTATTTT	CASSWGDRDIADTQYF
TRBV6-5	TRBJ1-2	-	-	TGTGCCAGCAGTCGTACACAGAACTATGGCTACACCTTC	CASSRTQNYGYTF
TRBV6-4	TRBJ1-2	-	TRBD1	TGTGCCAGCAGTGAAACCGGGACAGGGGGCGGCTACACCTTC	CASSETGTGGGYTF
TRBV10-2	TRBJ2-5	-	TRBD2	TGCGCCAGCCACAAAGCGGGAGGACCCCAAGAGACCCAGTACTTC	CASHKAGGPQETQYF
TRBV5-1	TRBJ1-6	-	-	TGCGCCAGCAGCGCAACATCCGAGGATAATTCACCCCTCCACTTT	CASSATSEDNSPLHF
TRBV28	TRBJ1-2	few	TRBD1	TGTGCCAGCAGTTTATTAGTCGGGCTAGAGGGACAGGGATTAGGCTACACCTTC	CASSLLVGLEGQGLGYTF
TRBV4-1	TRBJ2-2	few	-	TGCGCCAGCAGCCAAGTCATGGCGGTTAACACCGGGGAGCTGTTTTTT	CASSQVMAVNTGELFF
TRBV20-1	TRBJ2-6	-	-	TGCAGTGCTAGTGATACAGGGAGTGGGGCCAACGTCCTGACTTTC	CSASDTGSGANVLTF
TRBV21-1	TRBJ1-2	-	-	TGTGCCAGCAGGGACGGGAACAACTATGGCTACACCTTC	CASRDGNNYGYTF
TRBV10-3	TRBJ2-4	-	-	TGTGCCATCAGAAGGGGGATAGAAAACATTCAGTACTTC	CAIRRGIENIQYF
TRBV6-5	TRBJ1-2	-	TRBD1	TGTGCCAGCAGTTACACAGGGGTCAATGGCTACACCTTC	CASSYTGVNGYTF
TRBV5-4	TRBJ1-2	-	-	TGTGCCAGCAGCTCGGACGGACTCTATGGCTACACCTTC	CASSSDGLYGYTF
TRBV7-3	TRBJ2-3	-	-	TGTGCCAGCAGCTTAGCGGGAAGCACAGATACGCAGTATTTT	CASSLAGSTDTQYF
TRBV7-7	TRBJ2-7	-	-	TGTGCTAGCAGCTTAACAGAGTCCTACGAGCAGTACTTC	CASSLTESYEQYF
TRBV3-1/TRBV3-2	TRBJ2-4	-	TRBD2	TGTGCCAGCAGCCACTGGACTAGCGCGTCCAAAAACATTCAGTACTTC	CASSHWTSASKNIQYF
TRBV4-1	TRBJ2-1	-	-	TGCGCCAGCAGCCAAGAGCGCCACAATGAGCAGTTCTTC	CASSQERHNEQFF
TRBV24-1	TRBJ1-5	-	TRBD1	TGTGCCACCAGTGACCCCGGGACAGGGGGATATAGCAATCAGCCCCAGCATTTT	CATSDPGTGGYSNQPQHF
TRBV5-1	TRBJ2-1	-	-	TGCGCCAGCAGCCTGGGACAAAGCTACAATGAGCAGTTCTTC	CASSLGQSYNEQFF